The table lists the clone carrying this T cell receptor (beta chain) with a count of one. CDR1 is GTSNPN and CDR2 is SVGIG in the germline V gene (reference sequence). The germline V and J ends were trimmed by 0 bases and 3 bases, with 3 bases remaining between them. The CDR3 totals 12 residues. The protocol was immunoSEQ multiplex PCR, while the TCRdb copy is restricted to in-frame clones and leaves out a portion. The data show about 150,000 clones, with under 95% seen just once and 1.9% held by the top ten. The data were obtained in a study of T cell responses to AZD1222 COVID-19 vaccine. This sequence was found in an adult who received the AZD1222 COVID-19 vaccine. The chain uses TRBV30 and TRBJ1-3, with D unclear. Specimen: peripheral blood, collected 28 days after the second AZD1222 dose. The CDR3: CAWSVLGNTIYF. The CDR3 nucleotides read TGTGCCTGGAGTGTACTTGGAAACACCATATATTTT.